This passage covers 17 T cell receptor beta chains from one sample sequenced in a study of T cell responses to AZD1222 COVID-19 vaccine. TCRdb's copy holds only in-frame clones and misses some; the assay was immunoSEQ multiplex PCR. The table has some 150,000 clones, over 75% seen once. Sequencing used peripheral blood, obtained 28 days after the second dose of the MenACWY control vaccine. The receptors were gathered from an adult who received the MenACWY meningococcal vaccine as a control.

The chain has TRBV28 and TRBJ1-5; D uncertain. CDR1 is MDHEN, CDR2 SYDVKM, per germline. The CDR3 runs to 12 residues. The germline V and J ends were trimmed by 3 bases and 3 bases, with 3 bases remaining between them. The CDR3 sequence is CASSLTNQPQHF. The DNA of the CDR3 is TGTGCCAGCAGTTTGACCAATCAGCCCCAGCATTTT.

The table lists this clone with a few counts. V and J are TRBV30 and TRBJ2-1; 9 bases align to TRBD2. V dropped 0 bases and J dropped 3; count of bases not matched to a gene: 3. There are 15 residues in the CDR3. The germline CDR1 and CDR2 sequences are GTSNPN and SVGIG (reference sequence). The CDR3 DNA follows: TGTGCCTGGAGTGTCCTTAGCGGGGGCTACAATGAGCAGTTCTTC. It translates to CAWSVLSGGYNEQFF. The entire variable domain, with the rest obtained from reference TRBV30 and TRBJ2-1, is as follows: SQTIHQWPATLVQPVGSPLSLECTVEGTSNPNLYWYRQAAGRGLQLLFYSVGIGQISSEVPQNLSASRPQDRQFILSSKKLLLSDSGFYLCAWSVLSGGYNEQFFGPGTRLTVL.

The chain is built from TRBV19 and TRBJ2-1, with D possibly being TRBD1 (5 bases). The germline V gene has CDR1 LNHDA and CDR2 SQIVND (reference sequence). Deletions cut 7 bases from V and 6 bases from J, with 16 bases between. The CDR3 loop spans 14 amino acids. The CDR3 reads CASKSRAQGNEQFF. The CDR3 nucleotides read TGTGCCAGTAAAAGCCGGGCCCAGGGCAATGAGCAGTTCTTC.

This sequence joins TRBV29-1 and TRBJ1-5; no reliable D call. Trimming removed 0 bases at V and 2 bases at J, with 5 bases between. Germline CDR1 reads SQVTM; CDR2 reads ANQGSEA. This CDR3 is built from 13 residues. DNA for the CDR3: TGCAGCGTTGAAGAGTCAGGCAATCAGCCCCAGCATTTT. The encoded protein is CSVEESGNQPQHF.

The gene calls are TRBV6-6 and TRBJ2-7; perhaps TRBD2 as D (5 bases). V lost 0 bases and J lost 4, with 16 bases in between. Germline values: CDR1 MNHNY, CDR2 SVGAGI (reference sequence). The length of the CDR3 is 16 residues. In DNA form, the CDR3 reads TGTGCCAGCAGTTACTCAGTCCTACTAGATAGGTACGAGCAGTACTTC. It codes for CASSYSVLLDRYEQYF.

The chain carries TRBV5-6 and TRBJ2-7; possible D gene TRBD1, 6 bases. There are 15 residues in the CDR3. V dropped 4 bases and J dropped 3 bases, with 17 bases sitting between them. CDR1 SGHDT and CDR2 YYEEEE come from the germline V gene. CDR3: CASSPRHRAFYEQYF. The DNA of the CDR3 is TGTGCCAGCAGCCCTCGGCACAGGGCGTTCTACGAGCAGTACTTC.

The rearrangement joins TRBV28 to TRBJ1-4; maybe TRBD1 (5 bases). CDR3 length: 13 amino acids. Trimming removed 7 bases at V and 8 bases at J, with 14 bases between. The germline CDR1 and CDR2 sequences are MDHEN and SYDVKM. DNA of the CDR3: TGTGCCAGCAACCAGGGTTTGGGCGAAAAACTGTTTTTT. Translated: CASNQGLGEKLFF.

The V and J genes are TRBV18 and TRBJ1-1; D remains unclear. This CDR3 is 14 amino acids long. V was shortened by 3 bases and J by 4 bases, with 12 bases between the two germline ends. Per germline, CDR1 KGHSH and CDR2 LQKENI. The CDR3: CASSPSGRVTEAFF. The CDR3 DNA reads as TGTGCCAGCTCACCCAGCGGGAGGGTCACTGAAGCTTTCTTT.

This chain connects TRBV5-6 to TRBJ1-6; the D is unclear. V dropped 4 bases and J dropped 14 bases, with 16 bases sitting between them. CDR3 length: 13 residues. The V gene's germline CDR1 is SGHDT and CDR2 YYEEEE. The CDR3 DNA is TGTGCCAGCAGCCCTGGACGGAAAAAAGCCCTCCACTTT. The encoded protein is CASSPGRKKALHF.

This rearrangement joins TRBV5-6 to TRBJ2-5, with a possible D match to TRBD1 (6 bases). The CDR3 is made up of 14 amino acids. Germline CDR1 is SGHDT and CDR2 is YYEEEE. Trimming cost V 2 bases and J 5 bases, with 13 bases left between them. The CDR3 sequence is CASSLDQGMETQYF. Written as DNA, the CDR3 is TGTGCCAGCAGCTTAGACCAGGGGATGGAGACCCAGTACTTC.

The V and J genes are TRBV11-3 and TRBJ1-1; 12 positions match TRBD1. Germline V gives CDR1 SGHNT, CDR2 YENEEA. The CDR3 extends over 17 amino acids. The J segment lost 1 base and the V segment lost 0 bases, leaving 3 bases of the junction unmatched. The CDR3 DNA follows: TGTGCCAGCAGCTTAGAACTGGGACAGGGGGCGAACACTGAAGCTTTCTTT. This translates into CASSLELGQGANTEAFF.

The gene calls are TRBV19 and TRBJ2-7, with 9 bases matching TRBD1. There are 15 residues in the CDR3. V lost 2 bases and J lost 4; bases outside the gene matches: 6. The germline CDR1 and CDR2 sequences are LNHDA and SQIVND (reference sequence). The CDR3 coding sequence is TGTGCCAGTAGTATATCCACAGGGGGCAGGTACGAGCAGTACGTC. It codes for CASSISTGGRYEQYV.

V and J are TRBV15 and TRBJ2-1; possible D gene TRBD2, 6 bases. The V and J ends lost 8 bases and 4 bases respectively, with 18 bases between them. Germline V lookup: CDR1 LNHNV, CDR2 YYDKDF (reference sequence). The CDR3 covers 15 residues. The CDR3 region has the DNA TGTGCCACCCGGTCCGGAGGGTTCGTATACAATGAGCAGTTCTTC. Translated: CATRSGGFVYNEQFF.

J is TRBJ1-4 and V is TRBV12-3 or TRBV12-4; D call uncertain. This CDR3 comprises 12 residues. Deletions cut 2 bases from V and 10 bases from J, with 8 bases between. This CDR3 reads CASSLRAGKLFF. The CDR3 DNA reads TGTGCCAGCAGTTTACGGGCGGGAAAACTGTTTTTT.

This rearrangement joins TRBV6-1 to TRBJ2-1; the match to TRBD1 covers 12 bases. The CDR3 consists of 16 residues. V lost 0 bases, J lost 10 bases, and 7 bases stayed unmatched. The V gene's germline CDR1 is MNHNS and CDR2 SASEGT. CDR3 region: CASSEAGTGGLREQFF. CDR3 coding DNA: TGTGCCAGCAGTGAAGCGGGGACAGGGGGCTTAAGAGAGCAGTTCTTC.

This chain links TRBV14 with TRBJ2-7; D is uncertain. The V and J ends lost 1 base and 6 bases respectively, with 4 bases between them. The CDR3 contains 11 residues. The V gene's germline CDR1 is SGHDN and CDR2 FVKESK. In DNA form, the CDR3 reads TGTGCCAGCAGCCAAGGACCCGAGCAGTACTTC. As protein: CASSQGPEQYF.

The chain joins TRBV10-1 to TRBJ2-1, with 8 bases that match TRBD2. Trimming removed 5 bases from V and 4 bases from J; junction bases left unmatched: 4. From germline, CDR1 is WNHNN and CDR2 SYGVQD (reference sequence). The CDR3 is 14 residues long. The CDR3 DNA reads as TGCGCCAGCAGTAACGGGGGGGCGTACAATGAGCAGTTCTTC. This codes for CASSNGGAYNEQFF.